Listed below are T cell receptor beta chains from one sample, sequenced in a study of identical twins. TCRdb re-analysed the 5' RACE reads in MiXCR, keeping a single row per CDR3 protein. The table has around 480,000 distinct CDR3 sequences, 12% to 15% seen once. The sample was also reused in another study, on yellow fever vaccine responses in identical twins.

Source material: CD4+ T cells sorted from blood. The receptors stem from a woman younger than 30 in good health. Both conserved end residues are part of each CDR3. The D gene is left open where the match is weak. Only some rows state a clone size, as once, few, many or a class for expanded clones.

TRBJ2-6 | TRBV15 | NA | TRBD1 | TGTGCCACCAGCAGAGCTGGGACAGGGGGGTCCGGGGCCAACGTCCTGACTTTC | CATSRAGTGGSGANVLTF
TRBJ2-3 | TRBV29-1 | NA | NA | TGCAGCGTACACCGGGACACGCTCACAGATACGCAGTATTTT | CSVHRDTLTDTQYF
TRBJ2-6 | TRBV5-1 | few | TRBD2 | TGCGCCAGCAGCTTCAGGCTAGCGGGAAGGGGAAGCTCTGGGGCCAACGTCCTGACTTTC | CASSFRLAGRGSSGANVLTF
TRBJ2-5 | TRBV7-7 | NA | NA | TGTGCTAGCAGCTTAGAGGCAGGGACGGAGACCCAGTACTTC | CASSLEAGTETQYF
TRBJ1-3 | TRBV28 | NA | NA | TGTGCCAGCAGTTTCTATGGAAACACCATATATTTT | CASSFYGNTIYF
TRBJ2-1 | TRBV4-3 | NA | NA | TGCGCCAGCAGCCAGCCTATGACTAGGCTGGCTAATGAGCAGTTCTTC | CASSQPMTRLANEQFF
TRBJ2-5 | TRBV6-1 | few | TRBD2 | TGTGCCAGCATCTCCCCGGGGCTAGCGGGGCAAGAGACCCAGTACTTC | CASISPGLAGQETQYF
TRBJ2-5 | TRBV7-2 | few | TRBD2 | TGTGCCAGCAGCTTATATGTGGCGGGGGGTCGGGAGACCCAGTACTTC | CASSLYVAGGRETQYF
TRBJ1-4 | TRBV5-1 | few | NA | TGCGCCAGCAGCCCCGGTGGCACTAATGAAAAACTGTTTTTT | CASSPGGTNEKLFF
TRBJ2-1 | TRBV11-2 | NA | NA | TGTGCCAGCAGCTTAGTGGCGGCAGTTGGTTCACGTGAGCAGTTCTTC | CASSLVAAVGSREQFF
TRBJ1-1 | TRBV20-1 | few | NA | TGCAGTGCTAGAGCCACCCGTCGGCAGGGGTCGAGCACTGAAGCTTTCTTT | CSARATRRQGSSTEAFF
TRBJ2-5 | TRBV27 | few | NA | TGTGCCAGCAGTTTGTGGCAGGGGCAAGAGACCCAGTACTTC | CASSLWQGQETQYF
TRBJ2-3 | TRBV15 | few | NA | TGTGCCACCAGCCGGATTAGCTCAGATACGCAGTATTTT | CATSRISSDTQYF
TRBJ1-3 | TRBV4-3 | few | NA | TGCGCCAGCAGCCAAGATTATATGGGGGTTAGGGACTACTCTGGAAACACCATATATTTT | CASSQDYMGVRDYSGNTIYF
TRBJ2-7 | TRBV13 | few | TRBD2 | TGTGCCAGCAGCTTAGGCAGCGGGGGGGCCTACGAGCAGTACTTC | CASSLGSGGAYEQYF
TRBJ2-7 | TRBV6-2/TRBV6-3 | NA | NA | TGTGCCAGCAGTTACGGGATTAGCTCCTACTCCTACGAGCAGTACTTC | CASSYGISSYSYEQYF